The present entry profiles one TCR beta chain with its context. This record comes from a study of blood T cell repertoires in COVID-19. On the study more broadly: Collection of acute and convalescent COVID-19 samples took place in the United States, Italy and Spain.

This CDR3 has 13 residues. The germline V gene has CDR1 LNHDA and CDR2 SQIVND (reference sequence). V was clipped by 3 bases and J by 4 bases, with 9 bases between them. Authors' data handling: Reference gene primers were amplified, and this amplification served to estimate nucleated cell counts. Assay used: immunoSEQ multiplex PCR; TCRdb lists only in-frame clones, some missing. That table gives V, J and clone size, and the DNA gave D and trimming. The data show some 220,000 clones, around 82% seen once. The material sequenced was peripheral blood. This receptor was identified in a human donor in a cohort sampled during active COVID-19. The V and J genes are TRBV19 and TRBJ1-2, with a tentative D call TRBD1 (6 bases). The CDR3 is CASSIQGIYGYTF. The CDR3 DNA is TGTGCCAGTAGTATCCAGGGGATCTATGGCTACACCTTC.